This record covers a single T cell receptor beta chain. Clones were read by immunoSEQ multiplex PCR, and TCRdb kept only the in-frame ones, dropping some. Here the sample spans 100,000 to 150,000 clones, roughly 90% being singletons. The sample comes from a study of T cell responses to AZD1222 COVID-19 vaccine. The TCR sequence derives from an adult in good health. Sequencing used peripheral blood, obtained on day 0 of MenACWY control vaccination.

The CDR3 region is CASSLQDREKLFF. In nucleotides, the CDR3 is TGTGCCAGCAGCCTACAGGACAGGGAAAAACTGTTTTTT. The genes are TRBV7-9 and TRBJ1-4; 7 nucleotides line up with TRBD1. There are 13 residues in the CDR3. Germline V gives CDR1 SEHNR, CDR2 FQNEAQ (reference sequence). Trimming at V came to 5 bases and at J to 8 bases, leaving 5 bases not matched to a gene.